The rows below give T cell receptor beta chains drawn from one sample of a study of blood T cell repertoires in COVID-19. Assay used: immunoSEQ multiplex PCR; TCRdb lists only in-frame clones, some missing. The sample consists of roughly 120,000 clones, roughly 88% of them appearing once. Sequences were obtained from peripheral blood. The origin of the receptors is a woman aged 50 to 60 with active or convalescent COVID-19. Both conserved end residues are part of each CDR3. D genes are given only for firm matches. Where a row states a size, it is once, few, many or the class of an expanded clone; other rows omit it.

j_gene,abundance,d_gene,v_gene,CDR3nt,CDR3aa
TRBJ2-7,.,TRBD2,TRBV27,TGTGCCAGCACCGGGGGGGGGCGGAGTCCCTACGAGCAGTACTTC,CASTGGGRSPYEQYF
TRBJ1-1,.,TRBD1,TRBV6-5,TGTGCCAGCCCGACAGGGGGTGAAGCTTTCTTT,CASPTGGEAFF
TRBJ1-2,few,.,TRBV7-8,TGTGCCAGCAGCTTAGTCAGGTCGAACTATGGCTACACCTTC,CASSLVRSNYGYTF
TRBJ2-1,.,TRBD2,TRBV9,TGTGCCAGCACTCCAACTAGCGCTTTTTACAATGAGCAGTTCTTC,CASTPTSAFYNEQFF
TRBJ2-5,.,TRBD2,TRBV19,TGTGCCAGTAGTATAGATGCTAGCGGGAGCACAGAGACCCAGTACTTC,CASSIDASGSTETQYF
TRBJ1-5,.,.,TRBV19,TGTGCCAGTAGTATTAGCGGGACTCATAATCAGCCCCAGCATTTT,CASSISGTHNQPQHF
TRBJ1-2,.,TRBD1,TRBV7-8,TGTGCCAGCAGCTTATATCGCCAGGGGGCTTTAAAGTTTGGCTACACCTTC,CASSLYRQGALKFGYTF
TRBJ2-7,once,.,TRBV28,TGTGCCAGCACCGGGACTTCCCAGTACTTC,CASTGTSQYF
TRBJ1-1,.,TRBD1,TRBV2,TGTGCCAGCAAAGAGGACAGGGGGGAGAACACTGAAGCTTTCTTT,CASKEDRGENTEAFF
TRBJ2-1,.,TRBD2,TRBV5-1,TGCGCCAGCAGCTTGGCCGGCGGGAGGGCCGGTTACAATGAGCAGTTCTTC,CASSLAGGRAGYNEQFF
TRBJ1-6,.,.,TRBV4-1,TGCGCCAGCAGTCCACTACCCCCACATAATTCACCCCTCCACTTT,CASSPLPPHNSPLHF
TRBJ2-1,.,TRBD1,TRBV28,TGTGCCAGCAGTCCGGGACAGGCCACCGGTGAGCAGTTCTTC,CASSPGQATGEQFF
TRBJ2-5,.,TRBD2,TRBV25-1,TGTGCCAGCAGCCCCGGGACTAGCGGGAGGATAGAGACCCAGTACTTC,CASSPGTSGRIETQYF
TRBJ1-2,.,.,TRBV28,TGTGCCGCACAGGGAAAAGGCTACACCTTC,CAAQGKGYTF
TRBJ2-2,.,.,TRBV24-1,TGTGCCACCAGTGCATCGCGTAAGAACACCGGGGAGCTGTTTTTT,CATSASRKNTGELFF
TRBJ1-5,.,.,TRBV10-3,TGTGCCATCAGTGAGAGGGGGGGGGCCGATGGGCCCCAGCATTTT,CAISERGGADGPQHF
TRBJ2-7,.,TRBD1,TRBV28,TGTGCCAGCAGTTTACCTATGGACAGGGAGAGCTCCTACGAGCAGTACTTC,CASSLPMDRESSYEQYF
TRBJ2-1,.,TRBD2,TRBV5-1,TGCGCCAGCAGCTTTGCAGCGGGAGCGAACAATGAGCAGTTCTTC,CASSFAAGANNEQFF
TRBJ1-2,few,.,TRBV9,TGTGCCAGCAGCCCCCAGGAGGGGGGGCCCTTATATGGCTACACCTTC,CASSPQEGGPLYGYTF
TRBJ2-6,.,.,TRBV28,TGTGCCAGCAGTCCAGGGGAAACTGGGGCCAACGTCCTGACTTTC,CASSPGETGANVLTF
TRBJ2-2,.,TRBD2,TRBV27,TGTGCCAGCAATAGGGCTAGCGGGAGACTGGGTTACACCGGGGAGCTGTTTTTT,CASNRASGRLGYTGELFF
TRBJ2-7,.,.,TRBV5-8,TGTGCCAGCAGCTTGGTAAAATACGAGCAGTACTTC,CASSLVKYEQYF
TRBJ2-1,.,TRBD2,TRBV19,TGTGCCAGTAGTATCTTAGGGGGTGGGGGACTAGCGGGAAAACCCCACAATGAGCAGTTCTTC,CASSILGGGGLAGKPHNEQFF
TRBJ2-7,.,TRBD1,TRBV4-1,TGCGCCAGCAGCCAAGAGCCCAACAGGGGTCTTGGTGGCTCCTACGAGCAGTACTTC,CASSQEPNRGLGGSYEQYF
TRBJ1-6,once,TRBD1,TRBV29-1,TGCAGAGCCGGACAGGGGGAAAAATCACCCCTCCACTTT,CRAGQGEKSPLHF
TRBJ2-7,.,TRBD2,TRBV9,TGTGCCAGCAGCGCCGGGCTAGCGGGAGTAGCTAACGAGCAGTACTTC,CASSAGLAGVANEQYF
TRBJ2-4,few,TRBD2,TRBV7-9,TGTGCCAGCAGCCGCCTTCTAGCGGACCCCGCCAAAAACATTCAGTACTTC,CASSRLLADPAKNIQYF
TRBJ2-1,.,TRBD2,TRBV6-1,TGTGCCAGCAGGGGCCTAGCGGGAGTGCACAATGAGCAGTTCTTC,CASRGLAGVHNEQFF
TRBJ2-7,.,.,TRBV2,TGTGCCAGCAGGACCCTGGACAAACGCTACGAGCAGTACTTC,CASRTLDKRYEQYF
TRBJ2-5,.,TRBD2,TRBV5-1,TGCGCCAGCAGCCGAAAACTAGCGCAACAAGAGACCCAGTACTTC,CASSRKLAQQETQYF
TRBJ1-1,.,.,TRBV2,TGTGCCAGCAGCGAAGGGCCCACTGAAGCTTTCTTT,CASSEGPTEAFF
TRBJ2-5,once,.,TRBV18,TGTGCCAGCTCACCACCTGCGCGGGACTCGGAGGAGACCCAGTACTTC,CASSPPARDSEETQYF
TRBJ2-7,.,TRBD1,TRBV3-1/TRBV3-2,TGTGCCAGCAGCCAAGGGCCGACAGGGCCCCTCAACGAGCAGTACTTC,CASSQGPTGPLNEQYF
TRBJ1-2,once,TRBD1,TRBV6-5,TGTGCCACCTCCCCGGACAGGGGGGATGGGGGCTACACCTTC,CATSPDRGDGGYTF